Included here is one T cell receptor beta chain sequence, with context. The germline V gene has CDR1 SGHRS and CDR2 YFSETQ. Trimming cost V 0 bases and J 4 bases; bases outside gene matches: 10. This CDR3 is built from 17 residues. These data are taken from a study of cytomegalovirus exposure and HLA in healthy donors. 60 Vbeta and 13 Jbeta primers were used in PCR. TCRdb's table, derived via immunoSEQ multiplex PCR, lists solely in-frame clones and lacks some. This table has approximately 89,000 clones, 81% appearing once. Sequenced sample: PBMCs. The clonotype was recovered from a human donor in good health. The chain couples TRBV5-1 to TRBJ2-3, with 8 bases aligning to TRBD1. CDR3 DNA sequence: TGCGCCAGCAGCTTGGCCGCTTTTGGACAGGGCCCAGATACGCAGTATTTT. It encodes CASSLAAFGQGPDTQYF.